These 11 T cell receptor beta chains share one sample of origin, sequenced in a study of blood T cell repertoires in COVID-19. The data were produced by immunoSEQ multiplex PCR, yet TCRdb's version contains in-frame clones alone and is incomplete. The sample consists of a few hundred thousand clones, around 85% of them appearing once. Sequencing was performed on peripheral blood. These receptors all come from a woman in her 50s with acute or convalescent COVID-19.

The chain carries TRBV19 and TRBJ1-5; D not resolved. The length of the CDR3 is 14 residues. Germline CDR1 LNHDA, CDR2 SQIVND (reference sequence). Between the trimmed V and J ends, which lost 3 bases and 1 base, there was a span of 7 bases. DNA of the CDR3: TGTGCCAGTAGTATTATGGCCAGCAATCAGCCCCAGCATTTT. It translates to CASSIMASNQPQHF. The complete variable domain, with remaining parts taken from reference TRBV19 and TRBJ1-5, reads DGGITQSPKYLFRKEGQNVTLSCEQNLNHDAMYWYRQDPGQGLRLIYYSQIVNDFQKGDIAEGYSVSREKKESFPLTVTSAQKNPTAFYLCASSIMASNQPQHFGDGTRLSIL.

This clone appeared a single time. The rearrangement links TRBV7-2 to TRBJ2-7; 7 bases are shared with TRBD2. This CDR3 comprises 16 residues. The V segment lost 1 base and the J segment 3 bases; nucleotides outside the gene matches: 9. Germline-derived CDR1 and CDR2 are SGHTA and FQGNSA. In DNA form, the CDR3 reads TGTGCCAGCAGCTTAGGGGCAGCTAGCGGAATCTACGAGCAGTACTTC. Translating it yields CASSLGAASGIYEQYF.

The rearrangement joins TRBV29-1 to TRBJ2-5; 8 positions match TRBD2. Germline V gives CDR1 SQVTM, CDR2 ANQGSEA. J lost 3 bases, V lost 2 bases, and 2 bases had no gene match. The CDR3 totals 13 residues. CDR3 coding DNA: TGCAGCGTTGAATCCGGGGGGGAAGAGACCCAGTACTTC. Translated, it gives CSVESGGEETQYF.

About this clone: The sample has other DNA sequences that encode this CDR3 too. In nucleotides, the CDR3 is TGTGCCAGCAGTTCGAGGACAGATGGGGAAAAACTGTTTTTT. Protein: CASSSRTDGEKLFF. The genes are TRBV6-5 and TRBJ1-4; the D gene is possibly TRBD1 (6 bases). Trimming stripped 4 bases from V and 8 bases from J, with 14 bases between. Germline CDR1 MNHEY, CDR2 SVGAGI. CDR3 length: 14 amino acids.

The V gene is TRBV15, the J gene TRBJ2-1, with 9 bases that match TRBD1. V lost 1 base and J lost 14; bases outside the gene matches: 6. Germline V lookup: CDR1 LNHNV, CDR2 YYDKDF (reference sequence). The CDR3 runs to 13 residues. Written as DNA, the CDR3 is TGTGCCACCAGCAGAGCTTACAGGGACAGGGAGTTCTTC. Amino acid sequence: CATSRAYRDREFF.

This chain links TRBV7-6 with TRBJ1-1; 7 nucleotides match TRBD1. Trimming cost V 4 bases and J 2 bases; bases outside gene matches: 16. In germline, CDR1 is SGHVS, CDR2 FNYEAQ. The CDR3 loop spans 18 amino acids. As DNA, the CDR3 is TGTGCCAGCAGCTCACAGGGGAATGACATATCGGGAAACACTGAAGCTTTCTTT. Translating gives CASSSQGNDISGNTEAFF. Complete variable domain (other parts from reference TRBV7-6 and TRBJ1-1): GAGVSQSPRYKVTKRGQDVALRCDPISGHVSLYWYRQALGQGPEFLTYFNYEAQQDKSGLPNDRFSAERPEGSISTLTIQRTEQRDSAMYRCASSSQGNDISGNTEAFFGQGTRLTVV.

The chain recombines TRBV9 with TRBJ2-1, with 8 bases aligning to TRBD1. CDR3 length equals 15 residues. Germline CDR1 is SGDLS and CDR2 is YYNGEE. V trimming: 0 bases; J trimming: 9 bases; junction bases outside the gene matches: 8. The CDR3 reads CASSVEGQGAGEQFF. The CDR3 DNA is TGTGCCAGCAGCGTAGAGGGGCAGGGGGCCGGTGAGCAGTTCTTC.

The chain is built from TRBV7-9 and TRBJ2-3, with 8 bases aligning to TRBD2. V was clipped by 4 bases and J by 4 bases; unmatched bases: 10. The V gene's germline CDR1 is SEHNR and CDR2 FQNEAQ (reference sequence). The CDR3 consists of 16 residues. CDR3 loop: CASSYPLREVADTQYF. In nucleotides, the CDR3 is TGTGCCAGCAGCTACCCGTTGCGGGAGGTGGCAGATACGCAGTATTTT.

This chain links TRBV10-3 with TRBJ2-7; the match to TRBD2 covers 13 bases. Per germline, CDR1 ENHRY and CDR2 SYGVKD. V dropped 6 bases and J dropped 0; count of bases not matched to a gene: 5. This CDR3 region has 16 residues. CDR3 sequence: CAIRETSGRFSYEQYF. CDR3 in DNA: TGTGCCATCAGGGAGACTAGCGGGAGGTTCTCCTACGAGCAGTACTTC.

This clone occurred a few times. This chain uses TRBV5-1 with TRBJ2-5; TRBD1 matches at 12 bases. CDR3 length: 16 residues. Germline trimming cut 3 bases from V and 5 bases from J; bases unmatched to any gene: 8. Germline values: CDR1 SGHRS, CDR2 YFSETQ. CDR3 sequence (DNA): TGCGCCAGCAGCTCATCCGGGACAGGGGGCTGGGAGACCCAGTACTTC. Translation: CASSSSGTGGWETQYF.

This chain connects TRBV27 to TRBJ2-2; a possible D gene is TRBD1 (5 bases). Germline V CDR1 and CDR2: MNHEY, SMNVEV (reference sequence). V lost 3 bases and J 3 bases, leaving 8 bases between the germline ends. The CDR3 sequence is 14 residues long. As DNA, the CDR3 is TGTGCCAGCAGTTTGGGGCGGTACACCGGGGAGCTGTTTTTT. Its translation: CASSLGRYTGELFF.